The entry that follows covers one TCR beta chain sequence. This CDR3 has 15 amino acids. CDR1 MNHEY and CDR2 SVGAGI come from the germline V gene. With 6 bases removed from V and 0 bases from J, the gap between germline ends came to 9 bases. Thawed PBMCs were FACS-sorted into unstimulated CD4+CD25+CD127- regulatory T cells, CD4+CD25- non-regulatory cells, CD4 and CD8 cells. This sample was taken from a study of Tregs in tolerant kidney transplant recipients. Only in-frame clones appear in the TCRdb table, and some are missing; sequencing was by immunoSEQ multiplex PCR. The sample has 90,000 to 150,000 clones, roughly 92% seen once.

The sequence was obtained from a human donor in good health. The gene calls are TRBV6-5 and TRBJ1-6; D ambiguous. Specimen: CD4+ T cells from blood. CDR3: CASRDQSSYNSPLHF. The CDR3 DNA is TGTGCCAGCAGGGACCAAAGCTCCTATAATTCACCCCTCCACTTT.